This TCR beta chain was captured by sequencing in a study of identical twins. Study-wide points: Findings came from cross-sectional statistics, without long-term follow-up of donors. Alpha sequences out of frame and shared by twins had excess low generation probability. Excess sharing between twins was weaker in beta out-of-frame sequences.

This clonotype was seen at least ten times. Its specificity is unknown. Unique molecular identifiers were in the cDNA, with template-switch universal primer binding. TCRdb itself ran the 5' RACE reads through MiXCR, one entry per CDR3 protein. The sample contains 1,800,000 or so distinct CDR3 sequences, under 35% of which appear only once. The CDR3 runs to 15 residues. Trimming stripped 5 bases from V and 5 bases from J, with 17 bases between. Germline V lookup: CDR1 SGHRS, CDR2 YFSETQ. Sequencing used cord blood. This clonotype was sampled from a newborn girl in good health. The chain has TRBV5-1 and TRBJ2-1, with D possibly matching TRBD2 (5 bases). The CDR3 protein is CASRLGNTFDNEQFF. CDR3 bases: TGCGCCAGCAGACTCGGGAACACTTTTGACAATGAGCAGTTCTTC.